One and the same sample provided the 10 T cell receptor beta chains below, sequenced in a study of blood T cell repertoires in COVID-19. The assay was immunoSEQ multiplex PCR, and TCRdb's table has in-frame clones only and misses some. The sample holds 250,000 to 350,000 clones; roughly 87% are singletons and the top ten take approximately 5%. What was sequenced was PBMCs or T cells enriched from blood (not recorded which). The receptor set was obtained from a woman aged 25 to 45 who had recovered from COVID-19.

The chain joins TRBV6-4 to TRBJ2-3; no reliable D call. Germline loops: CDR1 MRHNA, CDR2 SNTAGT. V was trimmed by 4 bases and J by 2 bases, leaving 10 bases between them. There are 14 residues in the CDR3. The CDR3 spells CASSAKADTDTQYF. The DNA of the CDR3 is TGTGCCAGCAGTGCGAAAGCTGACACAGATACGCAGTATTTT.

There are a few counts of this clone. Here the CDR3 reads CASATLAGSTGELFF. The CDR3 nucleotides read TGTGCTAGTGCCACACTAGCGGGGTCCACCGGGGAGCTGTTTTTT. This chain links TRBV12-5 with TRBJ2-2; 10 bases are shared with TRBD2. This CDR3 comprises 15 residues. Trimming removed 7 bases from V and 4 bases from J; junction bases left unmatched: 6. From germline, CDR1 is LGHNT and CDR2 FRNRAP.

This clone was seen a single time. The chain links TRBV21-1 to TRBJ2-7; TRBD2, the D gene given by the table, was not confirmed from the DNA. TRBV21-1 constitutes a pseudogene. The CDR3 runs to 15 residues. CDR3 loop: CASSGGGDTTYEQYF. CDR3 coding DNA: TGTGCCAGCAGCGGAGGGGGGGACACTACCTACGAGCAGTACTTC.

Here the CDR3 reads CASSPRVGRGPQETQYF. CDR3 in DNA: TGTGCCAGCAGCCCCCGGGTTGGGCGGGGGCCTCAAGAGACCCAGTACTTC. The chain employs TRBV14 and TRBJ2-5; D might be TRBD2 (7 bases). The CDR3 spans 17 residues. With 4 bases removed from V and 2 bases from J, the gap between germline ends came to 20 bases. The germline gives CDR1 SGHDN, CDR2 FVKESK.

The V and J genes are TRBV5-5 and TRBJ1-6; a possible D gene is TRBD1 (6 bases). The CDR3 totals 15 residues. Looked up from germline, CDR1 is SGHKS and CDR2 is YYEKEE (reference sequence). The V end was cut by 0 bases, the J end by 8 bases, with 12 bases between. CDR3 residues: CASSLAGAVDSPLHF. The CDR3 nucleotides read TGTGCCAGCAGCTTGGCAGGGGCTGTGGATTCACCCCTCCACTTT.

The rearrangement links TRBV15 to TRBJ2-5; D is perhaps TRBD2 (5 bases). Germline V gene lookup returns CDR1 LNHNV and CDR2 YYDKDF (reference sequence). The V end lost 0 bases, the J end lost 4 bases, and 12 bases lay between the germline ends. There are 15 residues in the CDR3. The CDR3 region has the DNA TGTGCCACCAGCAGAGATCCGGGGAGAGGAGAGACCCAGTACTTC. Its translation is CATSRDPGRGETQYF.

The CDR3 coding sequence is TGTGCCAGCACCCCCGGACAACTACTGTTTTTT. Translating it yields CASTPGQLLFF. The genes are TRBV11-2 and TRBJ1-4, with D possibly being TRBD1 (5 bases). Germline V CDR1 and CDR2: SGHAT, FQNNGV. Trimming removed 7 bases from V and 13 bases from J, with 13 bases in between. The CDR3 contains 11 residues.

The gene calls are TRBV15 and TRBJ2-3, with TRBD2 matching 13 bases. Germline V CDR1 and CDR2: LNHNV, YYDKDF (reference sequence). With V trimmed by 1 base and J by 6 bases, 4 bases remained unmatched. The CDR3 covers 16 residues. Here the CDR3 reads CATSRATSGGPDTQYF. CDR3 nucleotide sequence: TGTGCCACCAGCAGAGCGACTAGCGGGGGGCCCGATACGCAGTATTTT.

The sample holds one count of this clone. This chain links TRBV6-5 with TRBJ1-1; D is undetermined. Germline CDR1 reads MNHEY; CDR2 reads SVGAGI. V shed 1 base and J shed 7 bases, with 10 bases lying between them. This CDR3 has 13 residues. CDR3 sequence reads: CASSYFVGGEAFF. The CDR3 DNA is TGTGCCAGCAGTTACTTCGTTGGAGGTGAAGCTTTCTTT.

CDR3 residues: CASSFRRQLDSNQPQHF. CDR3 DNA: TGTGCCAGCAGTTTTAGAAGACAGTTAGATAGCAATCAGCCCCAGCATTTT. The chain links TRBV27 to TRBJ1-5; maybe TRBD1 (5 bases). V was trimmed by 3 bases and J by 0 bases, leaving 15 bases between them. CDR1 and CDR2 from the germline V gene are MNHEY and SMNVEV (reference sequence). CDR3 length: 17 residues.